The 17 T cell receptor beta chains reported below all come from one sample, sequenced in a study of shared clonotypes between healthy human individuals. The assay was immunoSEQ multiplex PCR, and TCRdb's table has in-frame clones only and misses some. Here the sample spans approximately 530,000 clones, roughly 95% being singletons. The sequenced material came from naive CD4+ T cells sorted from blood. This sample's subset: CD45RA+ positively selected. All receptors come from a woman under 40 in good health.

The chain links TRBV18 to TRBJ2-7; 13 bases fit TRBD2. The germline gives CDR1 KGHSH, CDR2 LQKENI. V lost 0 bases and J lost 2; bases outside the gene matches: 1. This CDR3 is 16 amino acids long. The CDR3 nucleotides read TGTGCCAGCTCACCACCGGGACTAGCGGGAACCTACGAGCAGTACTTC. Its protein is CASSPPGLAGTYEQYF.

The chain is built from TRBV7-9 and TRBJ2-1; TRBD1 aligns across 7 bases. Germline CDR1 SEHNR, CDR2 FQNEAQ (reference sequence). This CDR3 has 16 residues. J lost 6 bases, V lost 0 bases, and 8 bases had no gene match. The CDR3 protein is CASSLALTGVRNEQFF. CDR3 DNA: TGTGCCAGCAGCTTAGCGCTAACAGGGGTCCGCAATGAGCAGTTCTTC.

On this clone itself: This specimen includes other DNA sequences encoding the same CDR3. This chain joins TRBV5-1 and TRBJ1-1; D is perhaps TRBD1 (5 bases). V was trimmed by 0 bases and J by 0 bases, leaving 12 bases between them. The CDR3 runs 16 residues. Germline V gene sequence: CDR1 SGHRS, CDR2 YFSETQ. The chain's CDR3 is CASSLGRDRVNTEAFF. CDR3 sequence (DNA): TGCGCCAGCAGCTTGGGGAGGGACCGAGTGAACACTGAAGCTTTCTTT.

This sequence joins TRBV28 and TRBJ1-4; the D is unclear. CDR3 length: 14 amino acids. V was trimmed by 2 bases and J by 4 bases, leaving 8 bases between them. Per the germline V gene, CDR1 is MDHEN and CDR2 is SYDVKM. Here the CDR3 reads CASSLGQLNEKLFF. CDR3 in DNA: TGTGCCAGCAGTTTAGGCCAGCTTAATGAAAAACTGTTTTTT.

V usage is TRBV11-1 and J usage is TRBJ2-1; 9 bases map to TRBD2. V dropped 5 bases and J dropped 5; count of bases not matched to a gene: 16. This CDR3 is 18 amino acids long. Germline assignment: CDR1 SGHAT and CDR2 FQDESV (reference sequence). For the CDR3, the DNA is TGTGCCAGCAGCCGAGTGCACTCGGGGGTAGCGGGAGACAATGAGCAGTTCTTC. This gives the protein CASSRVHSGVAGDNEQFF.

The chain has TRBV4-2 and TRBJ2-2, with 9 bases lining up with TRBD2. The CDR3 loop spans 18 amino acids. In germline, CDR1 is LGHNA, CDR2 YNFKEQ. V lost 0 bases, J lost 0 bases, and 5 bases stayed unmatched. Here the CDR3 reads CASSQDSVAGANTGELFF. DNA for the CDR3: TGTGCCAGCAGCCAAGATAGTGTAGCGGGAGCGAACACCGGGGAGCTGTTTTTT.

V gene TRBV30 combines with J gene TRBJ2-7; D is ambiguous. Germline CDR1 and CDR2: GTSNPN and SVGIG (reference sequence). Trimming removed 1 base at V and 2 bases at J, with 3 bases between. The CDR3 sequence is 11 residues long. The CDR3, as DNA: TGTGCCTGGAGTGCAACCTACGAGCAGTACTTC. Translated: CAWSATYEQYF.

This chain links TRBV28 with TRBJ2-1; 9 nucleotides match TRBD1. The CDR3 has 15 residues. CDR1 is MDHEN and CDR2 is SYDVKM in the germline V gene. The V gene end was trimmed by 7 bases and the J gene end by 3 bases; junction bases not matched to a gene: 7. The CDR3 sequence is CASITGTGYYNEQFF. CDR3 nucleotide sequence: TGTGCCAGCATCACCGGGACAGGGTACTACAATGAGCAGTTCTTC.

Only one count was recorded for this clone. This sequence joins TRBV2 and TRBJ2-7; no definite D call. Trimming cost V 5 bases and J 0 bases, with 5 bases left between them. Germline V gene data show CDR1 as SNHLY and CDR2 as FYNNEI. The CDR3 loop spans 12 amino acids. CDR3 region: CASSKLSYEQYF. The CDR3 DNA reads as TGTGCCAGCAGTAAGCTCTCCTACGAGCAGTACTTC.

The chain links TRBV5-1 to TRBJ1-3; TRBD1 aligns across 7 bases. J lost 12 bases, V lost 0 bases, and 18 bases had no gene match. Germline CDR1 and CDR2: SGHRS and YFSETQ. This CDR3 is built from 17 residues. The CDR3 is CASSLAGDSFSGNLIYF. In DNA form, the CDR3 reads TGCGCCAGCAGCTTGGCCGGGGACAGCTTTTCTGGAAACCTCATATATTTT.

The genes are TRBV5-1 and TRBJ1-5; 8 bases line up with TRBD1. This CDR3 comprises 14 residues. The junction had 5 bases not matched to a gene; V was cut back by 4 bases and J by 5 bases. CDR1 and CDR2 (germline): SGHRS, YFSETQ. DNA of the CDR3: TGCGCCAGCAGCCCGACAGGGGATGATCAGCCCCAGCATTTT. It translates to CASSPTGDDQPQHF.

The J gene is TRBJ1-1, the V gene TRBV2, with a weak D call TRBD1 (5 bases). V was cut by 1 base and J by 4 bases, with 13 bases left in between. This CDR3 region has 15 residues. CDR1 is SNHLY and CDR2 is FYNNEI in the germline V gene. CDR3 sequence (DNA): TGTGCCAGCAGTGAAGGTCCCGGGGGAGGCACTGAAGCTTTCTTT. It codes for CASSEGPGGGTEAFF.

The chain uses TRBV19 and TRBJ2-1, with 8 nucleotides matching TRBD1. CDR1 LNHDA and CDR2 SQIVND come from the germline V gene (reference sequence). The V gene end was trimmed by 2 bases and the J gene end by 4 bases; junction bases not matched to a gene: 7. This CDR3 is 16 amino acids long. CDR3 sequence: CASSIRDRSKYNEQFF. As DNA, the CDR3 is TGTGCCAGTAGTATACGGGACAGGAGTAAATACAATGAGCAGTTCTTC.

The chain has TRBV5-8 and TRBJ2-5, with no clear D. The CDR3 extends over 12 amino acids. Trimming took 5 bases from V and 5 from J, leaving 10 bases between them. Germline-derived CDR1 and CDR2 are SGHTS and YDEGEE. This CDR3 reads CASSLMAETQYF. As DNA, the CDR3 is TGTGCCAGCAGTTTGATGGCGGAGACCCAGTACTTC.

The chain uses TRBV5-5 and TRBJ2-7; 8 nucleotides match TRBD2. From germline, CDR1 is SGHKS and CDR2 YYEKEE (reference sequence). The CDR3 contains 14 residues. V gave up 3 bases and J gave up 0 bases; unmatched junction bases: 2. CDR3 loop: CASSSGTSSYEQYF. The CDR3 nucleotides are TGTGCCAGCAGCTCCGGGACTAGCTCCTACGAGCAGTACTTC.

The V and J genes are TRBV5-4 and TRBJ1-5; D might be TRBD1 (5 bases). The CDR3 is 13 amino acids. Germline CDR1 is SGHNT and CDR2 is YYREEE (reference sequence). The V and J ends lost 0 bases and 5 bases respectively, with 6 bases between them. The CDR3 here is CASSLEQDQPQHF. The DNA of the CDR3 is TGTGCCAGCAGCTTGGAACAGGATCAGCCCCAGCATTTT.

The V gene is TRBV29-1, the J gene TRBJ2-2; TRBD1 is a possible D gene (5 bases). The CDR3 runs 14 residues. Between the trimmed V and J ends, which lost 6 bases and 4 bases, there was a span of 15 bases. Germline lookup yields CDR1 SQVTM and CDR2 ANQGSEA. CDR3: CSVKKDTGTGELFF. The CDR3 nucleotides read TGCAGCGTGAAAAAGGACACTGGCACCGGGGAGCTGTTTTTT.